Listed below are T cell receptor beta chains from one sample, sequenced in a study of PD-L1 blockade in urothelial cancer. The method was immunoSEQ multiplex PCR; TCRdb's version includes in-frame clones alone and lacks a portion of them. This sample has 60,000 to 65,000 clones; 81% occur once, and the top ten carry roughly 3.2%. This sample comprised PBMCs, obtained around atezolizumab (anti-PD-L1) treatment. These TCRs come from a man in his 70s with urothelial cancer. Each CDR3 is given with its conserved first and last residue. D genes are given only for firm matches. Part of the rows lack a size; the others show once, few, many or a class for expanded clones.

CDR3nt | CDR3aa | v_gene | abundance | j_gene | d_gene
TGTGCCAGCTTACGGCAGGGGAACTACGAGCAGTACTTC | CASLRQGNYEQYF | TRBV28 | few | TRBJ2-7 | -
TGTGCCAGCAGTGAAAGGCTGGTCAACTGGGTAGGGGGCGCGGGTACTGAAGCTTTCTTT | CASSERLVNWVGGAGTEAFF | TRBV6-1 | - | TRBJ1-1 | TRBD1
TGTGCCAGCAGCCACCCTGACAGATTCTACGAGCAGTACTTC | CASSHPDRFYEQYF | TRBV6-1 | - | TRBJ2-7 | -
TGTGCCAGCAGCCCAAGGCAAGGGGGAGAGACCCAGTACTTC | CASSPRQGGETQYF | TRBV7-2 | - | TRBJ2-5 | -
TGTGCCAGCAGCTTAGCGTCTTCTCGACAGGGTGGCACCGGGGAGCTGTTTTTT | CASSLASSRQGGTGELFF | TRBV7-2 | - | TRBJ2-2 | TRBD1
TGTGCCAGCAGCTCCCGGACGGGAGAAGAGACCCAGTACTTC | CASSSRTGEETQYF | TRBV7-2 | - | TRBJ2-5 | -
TGTGCCAGCAGTGAGTACAGGAACACTGAAGCTTTCTTT | CASSEYRNTEAFF | TRBV6-1 | - | TRBJ1-1 | -
TGTGCCAGCAGCCCAGGGGCCGGGGCCAACGTCCTGACTTTC | CASSPGAGANVLTF | TRBV4-2 | - | TRBJ2-6 | -
TGTGCCAGCAGTTTAAGGGGGGGGACTCAGCCCCAGCATTTT | CASSLRGGTQPQHF | TRBV28 | - | TRBJ1-5 | -
TGTGCCATCAGGGAACGGGAGAACACCGGGGAGCTGTTTTTT | CAIRERENTGELFF | TRBV10-3 | - | TRBJ2-2 | -
TGTGCCAGCAGCTTAGCAGGGGGCTCCTACGAGCAGTACTTC | CASSLAGGSYEQYF | TRBV7-2 | - | TRBJ2-7 | -
TGTGCCAGCAGCGTAGCGGAGAGCTCCTACAATGAGCAGTTCTTC | CASSVAESSYNEQFF | TRBV9 | - | TRBJ2-1 | -
TGCGCCAGCAGCCAGCCGGGACTAGCGGAGTTGCTCTCCTACAATGAGCAGTTCTTC | CASSQPGLAELLSYNEQFF | TRBV4-1 | - | TRBJ2-1 | TRBD2
TGTGCCAGTAGTATACGGTCCGCGAACACCGGGGAGCTGTTTTTT | CASSIRSANTGELFF | TRBV19 | - | TRBJ2-2 | -
TGTGCCAGCAGCTCCTCGGGACTAGCGGGAGATGCGCAGTACTTC | CASSSSGLAGDAQYF | TRBV5-6 | - | TRBJ2-7 | TRBD2
TGTGCCAGCAGTATCGGGACAGGGGGTTCAGATACGCAGTATTTT | CASSIGTGGSDTQYF | TRBV27 | - | TRBJ2-3 | TRBD1
TGCGCCAGCAGCGTCCAGGGGGCAGGCGGCACTGAAGCTTTCTTT | CASSVQGAGGTEAFF | TRBV4-1 | once | TRBJ1-1 | TRBD1
TGTGCCTGGAGTTGGTTAGCGGGAGGGGCGGATACGCAGTATTTT | CAWSWLAGGADTQYF | TRBV30 | - | TRBJ2-3 | TRBD2
TGTGCCTGGAGTGTACTAGCGGGAAGTTACAATGAGCAGTTCTTC | CAWSVLAGSYNEQFF | TRBV30 | - | TRBJ2-1 | TRBD2
TGTGCCAGCAGCTTAAAGGAGTCGGAAGAAAAACTGTTTTTT | CASSLKESEEKLFF | TRBV5-6 | - | TRBJ1-4 | -
TGTGCCAGCAGCTTAGAGGGACATCCTGGAAACACCATATATTTT | CASSLEGHPGNTIYF | TRBV7-9 | - | TRBJ1-3 | -
TGTGCCAGCAGCTTACTAGGACTAGCGGGAGGCCACACCGGGGAGCTGTTTTTT | CASSLLGLAGGHTGELFF | TRBV11-2 | - | TRBJ2-2 | TRBD2
TGCGCCAGCAGGACGGGAGGGCCTCGGACAGATACGCAGTATTTT | CASRTGGPRTDTQYF | TRBV10-1 | - | TRBJ2-3 | TRBD2
TGTGCCAGCAGCTTATGGTTGGTACTTGCCCCTGGCTCCTACAATGAGCAGTTCTTC | CASSLWLVLAPGSYNEQFF | TRBV7-8 | - | TRBJ2-1 | -
TGTGCCAGCATCAAACAGGGGACCAAAAACATTCAGTACTTC | CASIKQGTKNIQYF | TRBV28 | - | TRBJ2-4 | TRBD1
TGTGCCAGCAGTCCCTCGGGGAGCCTGGGAAACTACGAGCAGTACTTC | CASSPSGSLGNYEQYF | TRBV27 | - | TRBJ2-7 | -
TGTGCCACCAGCAGAGACCGAGGGACTAGCGGGAGGAATGAGCAGTTCTTC | CATSRDRGTSGRNEQFF | TRBV15 | few | TRBJ2-1 | TRBD2
TGTGCCTGGAGTCCGGGGGTTCGTCAGCCCCAGCATTTT | CAWSPGVRQPQHF | TRBV30 | - | TRBJ1-5 | -
TGTGCCAGTAGCACAGGGGGATTTCAATTCACGAATCAGCCCCAGCATTTT | CASSTGGFQFTNQPQHF | TRBV19 | - | TRBJ1-5 | TRBD1
TGTGCCAGCAGTCCGACAGGTCAGTCCTATGGCTACACCTTC | CASSPTGQSYGYTF | TRBV28 | - | TRBJ1-2 | -
TGTGCCAGCAGCTTGCAGGGGCCAACCGGGAACACCGGGGAGCTGTTTTTT | CASSLQGPTGNTGELFF | TRBV11-2 | - | TRBJ2-2 | -
TGCGCCAGCAGCTTGGGAGGACTAGGTCACAATGAGCAGTTCTTC | CASSLGGLGHNEQFF | TRBV5-1 | many | TRBJ2-1 | TRBD2
TGTGCCAGCAGTCCACTCGGGGGGGAAGAGACCCAGTACTTC | CASSPLGGEETQYF | TRBV2 | - | TRBJ2-5 | TRBD2
TGCGCCAGTAGAACCAACGAAATTCAAGAGACCCAGTACTTC | CASRTNEIQETQYF | TRBV5-1 | - | TRBJ2-5 | -
TGTGCCACGGAGGGACAGGGTTCTGAAAAACTGTTTTTT | CATEGQGSEKLFF | TRBV19 | - | TRBJ1-4 | TRBD1
TGTGCCAGCAGCCTGTCAGGCAGCACCTACGAGCAGTACTTC | CASSLSGSTYEQYF | TRBV7-2 | - | TRBJ2-7 | -
TGTGCCAGCAGGAGCCAGGTGATGTCCTACGAGCAGTACTTC | CASRSQVMSYEQYF | TRBV7-2 | once | TRBJ2-7 | -
TGTGCCAGCAGTTGGGGCATAAATCAGCCCCAGCATTTT | CASSWGINQPQHF | TRBV6-1 | - | TRBJ1-5 | -
TGTGCCTGGAGTCGGGGGGGGGCTGGTGAAGCTTTCTTT | CAWSRGGAGEAFF | TRBV30 | - | TRBJ1-1 | -
TGCGCCAGCAGCTTGGTGGGGACTGACCGTGGCGATGAGCAGTTCTTC | CASSLVGTDRGDEQFF | TRBV5-1 | - | TRBJ2-1 | -
TGTGCCAGCAGCCCTGACGGGGGGAGAGCTTTCTTT | CASSPDGGRAFF | TRBV11-3 | few | TRBJ1-1 | -
TGTGCCAGCATCCCGGGACAGGGGGCGCTTGAGCAGTTCTTC | CASIPGQGALEQFF | TRBV6-1 | few | TRBJ2-1 | TRBD1
TGTGCCAGCAGCGTAGGCGGGACAGCGAACACCGGGGAGCTGTTTTTT | CASSVGGTANTGELFF | TRBV9 | - | TRBJ2-2 | -
TGTGCCAGCAGCCCCCGGGACAGGGGATCCGATGAGCAGTTCTTC | CASSPRDRGSDEQFF | TRBV7-9 | - | TRBJ2-1 | TRBD1
TGTGCCATCAAGGCAGGGTACAATGAGCAGTTCTTC | CAIKAGYNEQFF | TRBV10-3 | - | TRBJ2-1 | -
TGTGCCAGCAGCTTCACGGGGTCTAGTAGTGAGCAGTACTTC | CASSFTGSSSEQYF | TRBV7-9 | - | TRBJ2-7 | -
TGTGCCAGCAGGCCTCTAGCGGGAGAAGGGTACGAGCAGTACTTC | CASRPLAGEGYEQYF | TRBV2 | - | TRBJ2-7 | TRBD2
TGTGCCAGCAGCCGAGAAAACACTGAAGCTTTCTTT | CASSRENTEAFF | TRBV7-9 | - | TRBJ1-1 | -
TGTGCCAGCAGTCACAGGGTCACCGGGGAGCTGTTTTTT | CASSHRVTGELFF | TRBV11-3 | - | TRBJ2-2 | -
TGCGCCAGCAGTTTGGACAGGGGGCAGACAGATACGCAGTATTTT | CASSLDRGQTDTQYF | TRBV5-1 | - | TRBJ2-3 | TRBD1
TGTGCCAGCAGCGTGGGACAGGTGGGCTACACCTTC | CASSVGQVGYTF | TRBV7-9 | - | TRBJ1-2 | TRBD1
TGTGCCAGCACCCTACCGTCCTACGAGCAGTACTTC | CASTLPSYEQYF | TRBV6-1 | - | TRBJ2-7 | -
TGTGCCATCAGTGAGCACGGACTAGCGGGAGGTAGAAATGAGCAGTTCTTC | CAISEHGLAGGRNEQFF | TRBV10-3 | - | TRBJ2-1 | TRBD2
TGTGCCAGCAGTGAAGCGGGGGGAGGGCGGACTGAAGCTTTCTTT | CASSEAGGGRTEAFF | TRBV2 | few | TRBJ1-1 | -
TGTGCCAGCACCCGTGCCGGGTCCTCTACCTTAGCTAACTATGGCTACACCTTC | CASTRAGSSTLANYGYTF | TRBV2 | few | TRBJ1-2 | -
TGCGCCAGCAGCGACGGACAGGGAGCCTACAATGAGCAGTTCTTC | CASSDGQGAYNEQFF | TRBV5-1 | few | TRBJ2-1 | TRBD1
TGTGCCTCACGGAGGCCCCCCAGTTATGGCTACACCTTC | CASRRPPSYGYTF | TRBV28 | - | TRBJ1-2 | -
TGTGCCAGCAGCCCTCAGGGGACAACTGAAGCTTTCTTT | CASSPQGTTEAFF | TRBV14 | - | TRBJ1-1 | -
TGCGCCAGCAGCCTCGGGACAGGGGGATGGGATACGCAGTATTTT | CASSLGTGGWDTQYF | TRBV4-1 | - | TRBJ2-3 | TRBD1